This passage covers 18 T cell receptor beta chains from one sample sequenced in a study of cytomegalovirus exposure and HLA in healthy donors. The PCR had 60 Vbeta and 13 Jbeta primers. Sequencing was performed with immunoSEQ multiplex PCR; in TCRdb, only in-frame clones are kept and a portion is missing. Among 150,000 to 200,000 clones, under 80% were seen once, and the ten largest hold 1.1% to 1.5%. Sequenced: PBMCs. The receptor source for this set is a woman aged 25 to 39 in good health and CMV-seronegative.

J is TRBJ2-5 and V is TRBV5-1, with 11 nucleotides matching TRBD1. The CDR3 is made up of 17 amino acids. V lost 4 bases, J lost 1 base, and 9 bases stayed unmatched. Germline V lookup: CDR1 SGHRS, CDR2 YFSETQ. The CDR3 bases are TGCGCCAGCAGCGGACGACGGGACAGGGGGTCCCAAGAGACCCAGTACTTC. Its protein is CASSGRRDRGSQETQYF.

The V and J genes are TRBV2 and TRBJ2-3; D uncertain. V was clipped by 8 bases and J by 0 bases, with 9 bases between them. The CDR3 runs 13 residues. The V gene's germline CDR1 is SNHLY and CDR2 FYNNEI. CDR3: CASAARSTDTQYF. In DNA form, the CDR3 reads TGTGCCAGCGCTGCCAGGAGCACAGATACGCAGTATTTT. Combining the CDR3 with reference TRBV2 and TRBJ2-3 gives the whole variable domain EPEVTQTPSHQVTQMGQEVILRCVPISNHLYFYWYRQILGQKVEFLVSFYNNEISEKSEIFDDQFSVERPDGSNFTLKIRSTKLEDSAMYFCASAARSTDTQYFGPGTRLTVL.

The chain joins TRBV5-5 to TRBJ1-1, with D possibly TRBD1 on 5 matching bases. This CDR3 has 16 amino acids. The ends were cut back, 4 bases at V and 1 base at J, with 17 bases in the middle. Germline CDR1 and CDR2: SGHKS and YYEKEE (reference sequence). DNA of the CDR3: TGTGCCAGCAGCCCCGGCCCTGGCAGGGAGAACACTGAAGCTTTCTTT. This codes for CASSPGPGRENTEAFF.

The CDR3 loop reads CASSWAELAGKQFF. CDR3 nucleotide sequence: TGTGCCAGCAGCTGGGCGGAACTAGCGGGAAAGCAGTTCTTC. The J gene is TRBJ2-1, the V gene TRBV7-9, with 10 bases that match TRBD2. Germline V CDR1 and CDR2: SEHNR, FQNEAQ (reference sequence). CDR3 length: 14 amino acids. V shed 4 bases, J shed 11 bases, and the junction held 8 bases outside the gene matches.

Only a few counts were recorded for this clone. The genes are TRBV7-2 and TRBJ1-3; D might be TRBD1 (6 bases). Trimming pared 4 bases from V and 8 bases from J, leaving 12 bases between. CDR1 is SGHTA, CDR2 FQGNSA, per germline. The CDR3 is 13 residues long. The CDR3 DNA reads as TGTGCCAGCAGCTGGAAACAGGGAGACACCATATATTTT. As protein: CASSWKQGDTIYF.

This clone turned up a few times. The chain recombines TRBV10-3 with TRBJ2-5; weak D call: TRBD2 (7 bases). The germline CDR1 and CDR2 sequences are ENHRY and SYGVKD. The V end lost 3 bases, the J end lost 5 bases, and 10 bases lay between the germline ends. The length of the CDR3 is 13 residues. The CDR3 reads CAISEGGDETQYF. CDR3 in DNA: TGTGCCATCAGTGAAGGGGGGGACGAGACCCAGTACTTC.

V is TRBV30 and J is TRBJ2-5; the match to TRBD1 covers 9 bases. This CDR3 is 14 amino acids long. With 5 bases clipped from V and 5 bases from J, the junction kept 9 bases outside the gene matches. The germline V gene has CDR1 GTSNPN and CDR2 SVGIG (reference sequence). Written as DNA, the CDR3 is TGTGCCTGGCGTTTAGACAGGGGGGGGGAGACCCAGTACTTC. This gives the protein CAWRLDRGGETQYF.

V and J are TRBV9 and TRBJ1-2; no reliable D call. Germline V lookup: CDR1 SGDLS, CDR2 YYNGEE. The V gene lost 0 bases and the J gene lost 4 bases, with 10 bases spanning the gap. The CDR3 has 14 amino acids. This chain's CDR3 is CASSVAPGGYGYTF. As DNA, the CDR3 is TGTGCCAGCAGCGTAGCCCCAGGAGGCTATGGCTACACCTTC.

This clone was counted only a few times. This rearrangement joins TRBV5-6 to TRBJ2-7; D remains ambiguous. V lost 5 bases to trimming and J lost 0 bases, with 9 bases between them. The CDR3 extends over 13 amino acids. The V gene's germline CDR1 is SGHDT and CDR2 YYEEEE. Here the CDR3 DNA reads TGTGCCAGCAGGACTTTTAGCTCCTACGAGCAGTACTTC. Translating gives CASRTFSSYEQYF.

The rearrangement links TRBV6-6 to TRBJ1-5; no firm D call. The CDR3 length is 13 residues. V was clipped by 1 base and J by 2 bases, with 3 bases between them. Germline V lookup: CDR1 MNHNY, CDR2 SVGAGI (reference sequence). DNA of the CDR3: TGTGCCAGCAGTTACTGGCGCAATCAGCCCCAGCATTTT. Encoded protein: CASSYWRNQPQHF.

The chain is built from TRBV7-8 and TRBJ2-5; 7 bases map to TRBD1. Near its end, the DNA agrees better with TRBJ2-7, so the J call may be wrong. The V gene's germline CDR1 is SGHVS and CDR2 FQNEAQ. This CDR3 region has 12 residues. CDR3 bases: TGTGCCAGCAGCCCCACAGGGGACGAGCAGTACTTC. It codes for CASSPTGDEQYF.

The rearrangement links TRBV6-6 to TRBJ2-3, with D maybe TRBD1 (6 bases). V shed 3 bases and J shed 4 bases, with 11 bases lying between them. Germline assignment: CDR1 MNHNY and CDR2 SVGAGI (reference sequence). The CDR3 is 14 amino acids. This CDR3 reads CASSYQGSADTQYF. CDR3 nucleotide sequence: TGTGCCAGCAGTTATCAGGGGTCAGCAGATACGCAGTATTTT.

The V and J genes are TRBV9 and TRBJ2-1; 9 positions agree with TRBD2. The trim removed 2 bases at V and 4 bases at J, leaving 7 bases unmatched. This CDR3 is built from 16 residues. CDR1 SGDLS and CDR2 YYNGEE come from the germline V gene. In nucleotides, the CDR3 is TGTGCCAGCAGCGTTTTGAGCGGGGGGATATACAATGAGCAGTTCTTC. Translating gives CASSVLSGGIYNEQFF.

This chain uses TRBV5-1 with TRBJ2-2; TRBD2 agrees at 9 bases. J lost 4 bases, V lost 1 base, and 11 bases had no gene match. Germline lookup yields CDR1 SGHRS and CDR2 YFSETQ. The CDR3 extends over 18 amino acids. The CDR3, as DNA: TGCGCCAGCAGCTTGCGAGCGCGGGGGGGCATTAGCACCGGGGAGCTGTTTTTT. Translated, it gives CASSLRARGGISTGELFF.

The CDR3 protein is CSAPEAYGYTF. The CDR3 DNA follows: TGCAGTGCCCCGGAAGCGTATGGCTACACCTTC. The V call is TRBV20-1, the J call TRBJ1-2; no clear D. The CDR3 covers 11 residues. Germline V gene sequence: CDR1 DFQATT, CDR2 SNEGSKA (reference sequence). V lost 6 bases and J lost 5, with 10 bases in between.

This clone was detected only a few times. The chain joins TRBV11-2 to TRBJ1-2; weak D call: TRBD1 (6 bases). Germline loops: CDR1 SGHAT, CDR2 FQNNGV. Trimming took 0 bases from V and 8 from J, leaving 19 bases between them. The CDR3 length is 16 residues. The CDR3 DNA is TGTGCCAGCAGCTTAGATGGGAGGGGGAGTGCATCGGGCTACACCTTC. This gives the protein CASSLDGRGSASGYTF.

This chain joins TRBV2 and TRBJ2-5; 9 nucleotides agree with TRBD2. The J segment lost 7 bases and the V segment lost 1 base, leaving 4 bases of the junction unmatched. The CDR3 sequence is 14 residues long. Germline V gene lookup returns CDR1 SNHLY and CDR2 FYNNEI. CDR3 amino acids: CASSEVGGGGTQYF. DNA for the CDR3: TGTGCCAGCAGTGAAGTCGGCGGGGGGGGGACCCAGTACTTC. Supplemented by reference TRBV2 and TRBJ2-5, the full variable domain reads EPEVTQTPSHQVTQMGQEVILRCVPISNHLYFYWYRQILGQKVEFLVSFYNNEISEKSEIFDDQFSVERPDGSNFTLKIRSTKLEDSAMYFCASSEVGGGGTQYFGPGTRLLVL.

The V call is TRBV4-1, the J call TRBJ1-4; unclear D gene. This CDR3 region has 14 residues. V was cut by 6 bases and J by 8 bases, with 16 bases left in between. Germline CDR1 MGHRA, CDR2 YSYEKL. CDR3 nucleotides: TGCGCCAGCAGACAATCGCGGCTGTCGGAAAAACTGTTTTTT. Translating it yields CASRQSRLSEKLFF.